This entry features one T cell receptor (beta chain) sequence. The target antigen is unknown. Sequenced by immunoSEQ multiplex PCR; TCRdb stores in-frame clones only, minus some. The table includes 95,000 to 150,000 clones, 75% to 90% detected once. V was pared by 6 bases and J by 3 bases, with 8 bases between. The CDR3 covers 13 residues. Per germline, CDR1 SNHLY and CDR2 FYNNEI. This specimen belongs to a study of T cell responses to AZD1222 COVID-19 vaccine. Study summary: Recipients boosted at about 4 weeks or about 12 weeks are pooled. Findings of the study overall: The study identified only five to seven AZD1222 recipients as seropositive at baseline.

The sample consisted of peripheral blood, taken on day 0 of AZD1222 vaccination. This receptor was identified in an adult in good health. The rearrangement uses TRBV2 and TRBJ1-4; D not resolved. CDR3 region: CASRGGSNEKLFF. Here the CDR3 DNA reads TGTGCCAGCAGAGGCGGATCTAATGAAAAACTGTTTTTT.